This entry features one TCR beta chain sequence. Original processing notes: Amplifying reference gene primers gave estimates of nucleated cell counts. TCRdb's table, derived via immunoSEQ multiplex PCR, lists solely in-frame clones and lacks some. V, J and clone size are taken as reported in that table, and D and trimming were inferred from the DNA itself. The sample gives roughly 150,000 clones, over 70% of which show up once; 5.2% is in the top ten. Participants had their cohort set by participant-reported clinical history. This sample was included in a study of blood T cell repertoires in COVID-19. Study details: COVID-19 samples, acute and convalescent, were from the United States, Italy and Spain. Nucleic acid was either cDNA or gDNA, and it came from T cells, B-cell-depleted T cells, or PBMCs.

This TCR came from a man aged 65 to 85 who had been exposed to COVID-19. The specimen sequenced was PBMCs or T cells enriched from blood (not recorded which).

This CDR3 reads CASLNSGSVNEQFF. The CDR3 DNA follows: TGCGCCAGCCTAAATAGCGGGAGTGTTAATGAGCAGTTCTTC. The genes are TRBV10-2 and TRBJ2-1, with 9 bases that match TRBD2. Germline lookup yields CDR1 WSHSY and CDR2 SAAADI. The length of the CDR3 is 14 residues. The trim removed 8 bases at V and 7 bases at J, leaving 9 bases unmatched.